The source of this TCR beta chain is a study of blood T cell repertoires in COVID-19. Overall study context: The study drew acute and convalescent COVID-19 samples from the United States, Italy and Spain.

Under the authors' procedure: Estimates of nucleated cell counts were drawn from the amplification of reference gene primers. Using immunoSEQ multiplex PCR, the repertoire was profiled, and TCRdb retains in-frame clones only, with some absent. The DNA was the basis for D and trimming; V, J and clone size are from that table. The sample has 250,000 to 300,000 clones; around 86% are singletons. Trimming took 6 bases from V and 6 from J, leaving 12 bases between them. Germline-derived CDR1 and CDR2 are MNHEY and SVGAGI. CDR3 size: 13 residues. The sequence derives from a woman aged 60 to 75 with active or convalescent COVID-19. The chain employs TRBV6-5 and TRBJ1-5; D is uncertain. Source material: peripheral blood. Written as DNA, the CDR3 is TGTGCCAGCAGAGGGTTGGCGGGTCAGCCCCAGCATTTT. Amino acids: CASRGLAGQPQHF.